This TCR beta chain came from a study of blood T cell repertoires in COVID-19. Study at large: Samples of COVID-19 (acute and convalescent) were obtained from the United States, Italy and Spain. Nucleic acid was either cDNA or gDNA, and it came from T cells, B-cell-depleted T cells, or PBMCs.

Trimming pared 5 bases from V and 2 bases from J, leaving 16 bases between. The CDR3 length is 15 residues. From germline, CDR1 is LNHDA and CDR2 SQIVND (reference sequence). In its sample, this clone was seen a few times. Authors' processing steps: Estimation of nucleated cell counts relied on the amplification of reference gene primers. The repertoire was sequenced with immunoSEQ multiplex PCR; TCRdb's copy has only in-frame clones and lacks some. The DNA was the basis for D and trimming; V, J and clone size are from that table. Of some 120,000 clones in the sample, 90% were seen once. The sequence was obtained from a human donor with active COVID-19. The donor label of this sample is uncertain. The chain uses TRBV19 and TRBJ2-7; tentatively, D is TRBD1 (6 bases). Sequenced sample: peripheral blood. This CDR3 reads CASSGGGRLAYEQYF. CDR3 coding DNA: TGTGCCAGTAGTGGGGGCGGTCGATTAGCCTACGAGCAGTACTTC.